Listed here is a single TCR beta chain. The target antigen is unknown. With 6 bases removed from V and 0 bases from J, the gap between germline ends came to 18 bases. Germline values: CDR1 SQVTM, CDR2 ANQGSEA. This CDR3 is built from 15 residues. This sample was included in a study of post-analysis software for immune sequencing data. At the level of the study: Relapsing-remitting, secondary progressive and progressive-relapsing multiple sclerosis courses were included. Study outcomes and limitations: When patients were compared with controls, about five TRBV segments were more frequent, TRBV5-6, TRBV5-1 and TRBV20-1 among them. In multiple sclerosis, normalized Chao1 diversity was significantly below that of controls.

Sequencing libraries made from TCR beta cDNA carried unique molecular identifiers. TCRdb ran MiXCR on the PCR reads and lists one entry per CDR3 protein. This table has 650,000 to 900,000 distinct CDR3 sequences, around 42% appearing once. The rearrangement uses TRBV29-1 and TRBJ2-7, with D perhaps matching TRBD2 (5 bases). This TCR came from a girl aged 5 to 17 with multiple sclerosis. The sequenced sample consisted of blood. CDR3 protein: CSVGRLGASSYEQYF. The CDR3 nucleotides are TGCAGCGTCGGCCGATTGGGAGCCAGCTCCTACGAGCAGTACTTC.